A single sample gave rise to the 9 T cell receptor beta chains below, sequenced in a study of T cell responses to AZD1222 COVID-19 vaccine. Method: immunoSEQ multiplex PCR; TCRdb's copy keeps in-frame clones and lacks some. Seen here are fewer than 200,000 clones, around 90% observed once, and the top ten hold around 5.8%. This sample comprised peripheral blood, obtained on day 0 of AZD1222 vaccination. These receptors all come from an adult in good health.

The rearrangement uses TRBV5-4 and TRBJ2-3; TRBD2 matches 9 bases. The germline V gene has CDR1 SGHNT and CDR2 YYREEE (reference sequence). The CDR3 runs 16 residues. J lost 2 bases, V lost 0 bases, and 4 bases had no gene match. In nucleotides, the CDR3 is TGTGCCAGCAGCTTGGGGCTAGCGGGACTCACAGATACGCAGTATTTT. Translation gives CASSLGLAGLTDTQYF.

This clone was seen at least ten times. The same CDR3 also results from other DNA sequences found in this sample. V gene TRBV19 combines with J gene TRBJ1-2, with 7 bases identical to TRBD1. Germline CDR1 LNHDA, CDR2 SQIVND (reference sequence). V was pared by 5 bases and J by 6 bases, with 12 bases of the junction left unmatched. The CDR3 consists of 15 residues. Here the CDR3 DNA reads TGTGCCAGTAGTTCAGGAGGGGGCCAACGGAATGGCTACACCTTC. Protein sequence: CASSSGGGQRNGYTF.

V usage is TRBV19 and J usage is TRBJ2-2; the D gene is possibly TRBD1 (6 bases). Between the trimmed V and J ends, which lost 6 bases and 1 base, there was a span of 12 bases. CDR1 is LNHDA, CDR2 SQIVND, per germline (reference sequence). The CDR3 totals 15 residues. In DNA form, the CDR3 reads TGTGCCAGTAGAACAGGGAGATGGAACACCGGGGAGCTGTTTTTT. Translation: CASRTGRWNTGELFF. Looking up the rest from reference TRBV19 and TRBJ2-2 gives the full variable domain: DGGITQSPKYLFRKEGQNVTLSCEQNLNHDAMYWYRQDPGQGLRLIYYSQIVNDFQKGDIAEGYSVSREKKESFPLTVTSAQKNPTAFYLCASRTGRWNTGELFFGEGSRLTVL.

V usage is TRBV4-1 and J usage is TRBJ2-7, with D uncertain. Trimming took 1 base from V and 1 from J, leaving 8 bases between them. The CDR3 runs 14 residues. The germline gives CDR1 MGHRA, CDR2 YSYEKL. The CDR3 sequence is CASSQGETSYEQYF. The CDR3 DNA reads TGCGCCAGCAGCCAAGGGGAAACGTCCTACGAGCAGTACTTC.

The V call is TRBV27, the J call TRBJ1-5; TRBD1 is a possible D gene (5 bases). The V end was cut by 5 bases, the J end by 2 bases, with 13 bases between. CDR3 length: 15 amino acids. Germline CDR1 MNHEY, CDR2 SMNVEV (reference sequence). In nucleotides, the CDR3 is TGTGCCAGCAGTCTAACGGGACCGCGCAATCAGCCCCAGCATTTT. This encodes CASSLTGPRNQPQHF.

This clone showed up just a few times. The CDR3 protein is CASGSRGGGLTYEQYF. DNA for the CDR3: TGCGCCAGCGGGTCCAGAGGCGGGGGTTTGACCTACGAGCAGTACTTC. V usage is TRBV5-1 and J usage is TRBJ2-7; TRBD2 matches 7 bases. The CDR3 is 16 residues long. V was pared by 7 bases and J by 2 bases, with 15 bases of the junction left unmatched. Germline CDR1 and CDR2: SGHRS and YFSETQ.

The chain links TRBV2 to TRBJ1-2, with D hard to call. This CDR3 is 14 amino acids long. The V end was cut by 3 bases, the J end by 4 bases, with 12 bases between. CDR1 is SNHLY, CDR2 FYNNEI, per germline. The CDR3 region is CASSEDHRAYGYTF. The CDR3 DNA reads TGTGCCAGCAGTGAGGATCACCGCGCCTATGGCTACACCTTC.

The chain combines TRBV29-1 with TRBJ1-4; D gene uncertain. Trimming left V 4 bases short and J 7 bases short, with 10 bases between. Germline-derived CDR1 and CDR2 are SQVTM and ANQGSEA. The CDR3 is 12 amino acids. The CDR3 sequence is CSVGKGPEKLFF. CDR3 nucleotides: TGCAGCGTTGGAAAAGGCCCTGAAAAACTGTTTTTT.

There are a few counts of this clone. CDR3 nucleotides: TGCGCCAGCAGTGACCAGTATAGCAATCAGCCCCAGCATTTT. Translated, it gives CASSDQYSNQPQHF. The rearrangement joins TRBV10-2 to TRBJ1-5; D unresolved. The V end was cut by 3 bases, the J end by 0 bases, with 6 bases between. The CDR3 contains 14 residues. CDR1 and CDR2 from the germline V gene are WSHSY and SAAADI.